The T cell receptor (beta chain) under discussion was sequenced for a study of T cell repertoires in cytomegalovirus infection. Study overall: CMV infection and matching HLA type were both indicated by public TCR beta signatures.

Note on this clonotype: Being one base from a much bigger clone, this may be a read error.

Germline V CDR1 and CDR2: SGHTA, FQGTGA. This CDR3 region has 15 residues. TCRdb re-called the reads with MiXCR, one entry per CDR3 protein. Among about 260,000 distinct CDR3 sequences, approximately 14% were seen once, and the ten largest hold roughly 8.9%. The gene calls are TRBV7-3 and TRBJ2-1, with 7 bases matching TRBD2. Sequenced: PBMCs. This clonotype was obtained from a human donor in good health (CMV status not recorded). Some clones in this sample may be carry-over from other donors' samples. CDR3 nucleotides: TGTGCCAGAAGCTTAGCCCTAGCGGAAGACAATGAGCAGTTCTTC. It codes for CARSLALAEDNEQFF.